This entry features one TCR beta chain sequence. Its target is unknown. This record comes from a study of graft-versus-host responses after intestinal transplantation. Overall study: Once they had received anti-thymocyte globulin induction, all recipients took tacrolimus and steroids for two to three years. Study-wide results and limits: HvG clone declines early post-transplant were associated with peak circulating GvH levels.

Germline lookup yields CDR1 LNHDA and CDR2 SQIVND (reference sequence). CDR3 size: 14 residues. The junction had 6 bases not matched to a gene; V was cut back by 8 bases and J by 2 bases. The data were produced by immunoSEQ multiplex PCR, yet TCRdb's version contains in-frame clones alone and is incomplete. Here the sample spans fewer than 20,000 clones, 80% being singletons. Intraepithelial lymphocytes and lamina propria lymphocytes were released through processing of graft tissue. The sequencing used ileum tissue, collected approximately 110 days after intestinal transplant. This clonotype originated in a human patient who received an intestinal transplant, so some T cells may come from the graft donor. V is TRBV19 and J is TRBJ1-5, with 7 bases aligning to TRBD1. CDR3 sequence (DNA): TGTGCCAGTCTGGACAGGACACGCAATCAGCCCCAGCATTTT. Its protein product is CASLDRTRNQPQHF.